A selection of T cell receptor beta chains follows, all from one sample in a study of T cells after yellow fever vaccination. TCRdb fed the 5' RACE reads into MiXCR, producing one record per CDR3 protein. There are hundreds of thousands of distinct CDR3 sequences in the sample; about 12% occur only once, and about 15% lies in the top ten. Here the sequenced sample was PBMCs, taken on the day of the yellow fever booster vaccination. The receptor set was obtained from a man aged 25 to 40 who received the YFV17D yellow fever vaccine. CDR3s include the opening cysteine and the closing phenylalanine or tryptophan. A D gene is named only where the DNA matches it firmly. Some rows have no size entry. The others give once, few or many, or a class for an expanded clone.

clone_size j_call v_call d_call cdr3_length cdr3_nt cdr3_aa
. TRBJ2-1 TRBV19 TRBD1 17 TGTGCCAGTAGCCCGGACAGGGGGCGCCGAGGCTACAATGAGCAGTTCTTC CASSPDRGRRGYNEQFF
. TRBJ2-5 TRBV18 . 14 TGTGCCAGCTCACCGGTCTGGGGGAAGGAGACCCAGTACTTC CASSPVWGKETQYF
. TRBJ2-1 TRBV28 . 14 TGTGCCAGCAGTTTGCAGGGACCTCTCAATGAGCAGTTCTTC CASSLQGPLNEQFF
many TRBJ2-7 TRBV9 TRBD2 16 TGTGCCAGCAGCACTCTAGCGGGAGTATTGACCCACGAGCAGTACTTC CASSTLAGVLTHEQYF
. TRBJ1-4 TRBV4-3 TRBD1 14 TGCGCCAGCAGCCAAGACAGGGGGCTAGAAAAACTGTTTTTT CASSQDRGLEKLFF
many TRBJ2-3 TRBV29-1 . 14 TGCAGCCTTCTGGGGGCGGGGAGCACAGATACGCAGTATTTT CSLLGAGSTDTQYF
. TRBJ1-2 TRBV20-1 TRBD1 13 TGCAGTGCTAGTGACGACAGGGAGGATGGCTACACCTTC CSASDDREDGYTF
few TRBJ1-2 TRBV20-1 . 12 TGCAGTGGTAGAGAGTGGGACTATGGCTACACCTTC CSGREWDYGYTF
. TRBJ2-1 TRBV6-2/TRBV6-3 TRBD2 17 TGTGCCAGCAGTTTAATTAGCGGGAGAGTTCATTCGGATGAGCAGTTCTTC CASSLISGRVHSDEQFF
few TRBJ2-1 TRBV27 TRBD2 20 TGTGCCAGCAGTTTAGGCAGGGCCTGGCGGAAGGGACTAGCGGGAGATGAGCAGTTCTTC CASSLGRAWRKGLAGDEQFF
. TRBJ2-1 TRBV20-1 TRBD2 14 TGCAGTGCTGACGGGGGGAGCTCCTACAATGAGCAGTTCTTC CSADGGSSYNEQFF
few TRBJ2-7 TRBV3-1 . 15 TGTGCCAGCAGCCACGGACAGATGGGGTCCTACGAGCAGTACTTC CASSHGQMGSYEQYF
few TRBJ1-5 TRBV7-8 . 15 TGTGCCAGCAGCTTAAATGCCCAGCCCAATCAGCCCCAGCATTTT CASSLNAQPNQPQHF
. TRBJ1-5 TRBV7-9 . 14 TGTGCCAGCAGCTTAATGACTAGCAATCAGCCCCAGCATTTT CASSLMTSNQPQHF
few TRBJ1-2 TRBV18 . 13 TGTGCCAGCTCGCCCGGTAGAGCTGGTGGCTACACCTTC CASSPGRAGGYTF
many TRBJ2-7 TRBV7-9 TRBD2 16 TGTGCCAGCAGCGAAACTCTAGGACTAGCGGGAGACGAGCAGTACTTC CASSETLGLAGDEQYF
. TRBJ2-1 TRBV6-4 . 12 TGTGCCAGCAGTGACCACTACAATGAGCAGTTCTTC CASSDHYNEQFF
many TRBJ2-5 TRBV7-2 TRBD1 16 TGTGCCAGCAGCTTAGTGGGACAGGGGCTGGGAGAGACCCAGTACTTC CASSLVGQGLGETQYF
few TRBJ2-3 TRBV12-5 TRBD2 18 TGTGCTAGTGCCAGAAGGCCCTTGATGGCGGGAGGTCGAGATACGCAGTATTTT CASARRPLMAGGRDTQYF
few TRBJ2-7 TRBV5-4 TRBD2 17 TGTGCCAGCAGCTTGGTGTCAGCGGGAGGGCCCCGTGGCGAGCAGTACTTC CASSLVSAGGPRGEQYF
. TRBJ2-2 TRBV19 . 13 TGTGCCAGCCGGGGACAGAACACCGGGGAGCTGTTTTTT CASRGQNTGELFF
few TRBJ2-7 TRBV5-1 TRBD2 15 TGCGCCAGCAGCTTGGAACTAGCGGGAGGGCCGTCAAAATACTTC CASSLELAGGPSKYF
few TRBJ2-6 TRBV24-1 . 14 TGTGCCACCAGTGAGCACGTCTGGGCCAACGTCCTGACTTTC CATSEHVWANVLTF
. TRBJ1-1 TRBV20-1 . 11 TGCAGTGCTAGAGGGGATATCGAAGCTTTCTTT CSARGDIEAFF